This is a list of T cell receptor beta chains from one sample in a study of blood T cell repertoires in COVID-19. Libraries were prepared by immunoSEQ multiplex PCR; TCRdb keeps only in-frame clonotypes and omits some of them. The sample lists 130,000 to 150,000 clones; 70% to 90% were seen once. Sequencing was carried out using peripheral blood. These receptors all come from a woman aged 55 to 70 with COVID-19, enrolled during active disease. Each CDR3 is given with its conserved first and last residue. Fields, in order: J gene, V gene, clone size, D gene, CDR3 protein. D genes are given only for firm matches. The size entry is marked missing in some rows and otherwise reads once, few, many or a size class.

TRBJ2-1 | TRBV7-9 | few | NA | CASLGGTPRNEQFF
TRBJ2-3 | TRBV11-2 | NA | TRBD2 | CASSLEVAGGPLRTDTQYF
TRBJ1-5 | TRBV6-5 | few | TRBD1 | CASRREDRAGQPQHF
TRBJ1-2 | TRBV5-4 | NA | NA | CASSSTMGGYGYTF
TRBJ1-2 | TRBV5-1 | NA | NA | CASSDRANYGYTF
TRBJ1-1 | TRBV7-3 | NA | NA | CASSSSESGTEAFF
TRBJ2-7 | TRBV21-1 | NA | NA | CASSHTGTGGVGEQYF
TRBJ2-3 | TRBV4-1 | NA | TRBD1 | CASSRGQGTDTQYF
TRBJ2-7 | TRBV30 | NA | NA | CAWRRTGVYEQYF
TRBJ1-5 | TRBV19 | NA | NA | CASSISGYSNQPQHF
TRBJ2-3 | TRBV27 | NA | TRBD2 | CASRLAGVGTDTQYF
TRBJ2-1 | TRBV27 | NA | TRBD2 | CASRLAGGPYFNEQFF
TRBJ2-5 | TRBV5-1 | NA | TRBD1 | CASSQTGSQETQYF
TRBJ2-3 | TRBV7-3 | NA | TRBD2 | CASSLRLAGLDTQYF
TRBJ2-3 | TRBV24-1 | NA | TRBD2 | CATSEPFPYREADTQYF
TRBJ2-7 | TRBV5-1 | NA | NA | CASSSGQTYEQYF
TRBJ1-1 | TRBV10-3 | NA | NA | CAISDPLRSTEAFF
TRBJ2-1 | TRBV4-1 | NA | NA | CASSQDATGAYNEQFF
TRBJ1-2 | TRBV27 | once | NA | CASSSGLSYGYTF
TRBJ2-7 | TRBV5-1 | once | TRBD2 | CASSFGTSGGLMFYEQYF
TRBJ2-7 | TRBV11-2 | once | TRBD1 | CASSLWGQGHEQYF
TRBJ2-7 | TRBV2 | NA | TRBD1 | CASFGTGGSYEQYF
TRBJ2-2 | TRBV9 | once | NA | CASSVDMLGGGELFF
TRBJ1-2 | TRBV4-1 | NA | NA | CASSQILTGEANYGYTF
TRBJ2-3 | TRBV5-5 | NA | TRBD2 | CASSQLADTQYF
TRBJ1-5 | TRBV7-8 | NA | NA | CASSLLDGDQPQHF
TRBJ2-3 | TRBV11-2 | NA | NA | CASSVTGGTSTDTQYF
TRBJ2-2 | TRBV4-1 | NA | TRBD2 | CASSHPGGWPGELFF
TRBJ2-3 | TRBV10-3 | NA | NA | CAIRTGTSTDTQYF
TRBJ1-1 | TRBV9 | NA | NA | CASSLGSRASGAFF
TRBJ2-7 | TRBV4-3 | once | NA | CASSLGGQSYEQYF
TRBJ1-2 | TRBV4-1 | NA | NA | CASSQDISGYGYTF
TRBJ1-5 | TRBV19 | NA | TRBD1 | CATMDRESAQPQHF
TRBJ2-7 | TRBV28 | NA | NA | CASSPQRGTVYEQYF
TRBJ1-1 | TRBV12-3/TRBV12-4 | NA | NA | CASSRQMNTEAFF
TRBJ2-7 | TRBV9 | NA | NA | CASSSGQGALYEQYF
TRBJ1-3 | TRBV20-1 | few | NA | CSASSRVGSGNTIYF
TRBJ2-3 | TRBV19 | NA | NA | CASSIGTARTDTQYF
TRBJ2-3 | TRBV25-1 | once | NA | CASRAPGDTQYF
TRBJ1-2 | TRBV6-5 | NA | TRBD1 | CASSRDRDYGYTF